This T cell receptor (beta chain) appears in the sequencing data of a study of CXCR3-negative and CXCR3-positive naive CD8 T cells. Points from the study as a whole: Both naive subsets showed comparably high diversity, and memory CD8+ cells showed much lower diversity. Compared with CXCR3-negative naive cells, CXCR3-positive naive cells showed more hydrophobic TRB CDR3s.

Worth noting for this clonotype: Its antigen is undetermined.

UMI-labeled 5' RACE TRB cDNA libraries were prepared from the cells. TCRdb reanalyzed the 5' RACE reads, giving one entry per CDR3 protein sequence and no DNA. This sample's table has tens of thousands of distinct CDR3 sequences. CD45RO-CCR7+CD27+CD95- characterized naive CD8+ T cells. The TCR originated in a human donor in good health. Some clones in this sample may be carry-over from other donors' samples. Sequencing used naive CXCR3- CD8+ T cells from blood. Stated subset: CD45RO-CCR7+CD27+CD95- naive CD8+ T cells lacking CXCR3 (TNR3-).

The CDR3 sequence: CASSQRLAGVLWTQYF. The genes are TRBV6-5 and TRBJ2-3; TCRdb calls TRBD2, which cannot be checked without DNA. The length of the CDR3 is 16 residues. Germline-derived CDR1 and CDR2 are MNHEY and SVGAGI.